The 15 T cell receptor beta chains below all came from one sample that was sequenced in a study of T cell responses to AZD1222 COVID-19 vaccine. The assay was immunoSEQ multiplex PCR, and TCRdb's table has in-frame clones only and misses some. The sample has 160,000 or so clones, around 89% seen once. Here the sequenced sample was peripheral blood, taken 28 days after the second dose of the MenACWY control vaccine. These receptors were collected from an adult who received the MenACWY meningococcal vaccine as a control.

The chain uses TRBV19 and TRBJ1-5, with D hard to call. The ends were cut back, 3 bases at V and 7 bases at J, with 16 bases in the middle. The CDR3 has 15 residues. Germline assignment: CDR1 LNHDA and CDR2 SQIVND (reference sequence). The CDR3 DNA is TGTGCCAGTAGTATTCTTGGCGGGCATAACCAGCCCCAGCATTTT. It yields the protein CASSILGGHNQPQHF.

This sequence joins TRBV7-2 and TRBJ2-3, with a possible D match to TRBD2 (5 bases). Germline CDR1 and CDR2: SGHTA and FQGNSA. The CDR3 runs to 14 residues. V lost 8 bases and J 0 bases, leaving 12 bases between the germline ends. In nucleotides, the CDR3 is TGTGCCAGCGTTGGCGGGCGCAGCACAGATACGCAGTATTTT. Amino acid sequence: CASVGGRSTDTQYF.

The chain is built from TRBV6-2 or TRBV6-3 and TRBJ2-7, with 7 bases identical to TRBD1. The CDR3 is 18 amino acids. The V and J ends lost 5 bases and 3 bases, in that order; junction bases with no gene match: 19. Germline assignment: CDR1 MNHEY and CDR2 SVGEGT. The CDR3 DNA reads as TGTGCCAGCAGTCCCAGAGTGACAGGGAATACCCCTATCTACGAGCAGTACTTC. Its translation is CASSPRVTGNTPIYEQYF.

A word on this clone: Germline is not matched at one junction end, which may reflect a read error. The chain recombines TRBV6-1 with TRBJ1-1; D gene ambiguous. This CDR3 comprises 15 residues. Germline V gene data show CDR1 as MNHNS and CDR2 as SASEGT. The CDR3 DNA follows: TGTGCCAGCAGAGAAGGAGGAGTGGGAATCACTGAAGCTTTCTTT. It specifies CASREGGVGITEAFF.

The chain couples TRBV7-9 to TRBJ2-2, with 9 bases identical to TRBD1. With 7 bases clipped from V and 3 bases from J, the junction kept 3 bases outside the gene matches. CDR3 size: 14 residues. Germline-derived CDR1 and CDR2 are SEHNR and FQNEAQ (reference sequence). The CDR3 bases are TGTGCCAGCAAGAGGACAGGGGACACCGGGGAGCTGTTTTTT. As protein: CASKRTGDTGELFF.

This chain joins TRBV20-1 and TRBJ1-5; 7 nucleotides line up with TRBD1. Unmatched junction bases numbered 4, after V lost 3 bases and J lost 2 bases. Per the germline V gene, CDR1 is DFQATT and CDR2 is SNEGSKA (reference sequence). The CDR3 length is 14 residues. The CDR3 sequence is CSASFTGGNQPQHF. CDR3 DNA: TGCAGTGCTAGTTTCACAGGGGGCAATCAGCCCCAGCATTTT.

The DNA of the CDR3 is TGTGCCAGCCGGCTAGCGGGAGCAGGTGATACGCAGTATTTT. It specifies CASRLAGAGDTQYF. This chain uses TRBV2 with TRBJ2-3, with 10 bases matching TRBD2. The V and J ends lost 8 bases and 6 bases, in that order; junction bases with no gene match: 8. The germline CDR1 and CDR2 sequences are SNHLY and FYNNEI. The CDR3 runs to 14 residues.

The chain combines TRBV7-2 with TRBJ1-1; 10 positions match TRBD1. This CDR3 has 14 amino acids. Germline V gene sequence: CDR1 SGHTA, CDR2 FQGNSA. The ends lost 5 bases at V and 5 bases at J; junction bases unmatched: 5. The CDR3 is CASSAGQGRTEAFF. The CDR3, as DNA: TGTGCCAGCAGCGCGGGACAGGGGAGAACTGAAGCTTTCTTT.

J is TRBJ2-1 and V is TRBV5-1, with a possible D match to TRBD2 (5 bases). The V gene lost 0 bases and the J gene lost 4 bases, with 11 bases spanning the gap. CDR3 length: 15 amino acids. Germline V gene sequence: CDR1 SGHRS, CDR2 YFSETQ. CDR3 region: CASSLVSSSYNEQFF. The CDR3 DNA sequence: TGCGCCAGCAGCTTGGTTTCTAGCTCTTACAATGAGCAGTTCTTC.

The chain couples TRBV7-9 to TRBJ1-4; D possibly corresponds to TRBD1 (6 bases). From germline, CDR1 is SEHNR and CDR2 FQNEAQ (reference sequence). CDR3 length: 16 amino acids. Trimming left V 1 base short and J 8 bases short, with 17 bases between. The CDR3 nucleotides read TGTGCCAGCAGCTTAGTCGACCTACAGGGTCGAGAAAAACTGTTTTTT. This gives the protein CASSLVDLQGREKLFF. The variable domain in full, with the rest retrieved from reference TRBV7-9 and TRBJ1-4, is DTGVSQNPRHKITKRGQNVTFRCDPISEHNRLYWYRQTLGQGPEFLTYFQNEAQLEKSRLLSDRFSAERPKGSFSTLEIQRTEQGDSAMYLCASSLVDLQGREKLFFGSGTQLSVL.

The gene calls are TRBV4-3 and TRBJ1-4, with 7 bases fitting TRBD1. Germline V gene sequence: CDR1 LGHNA, CDR2 YSLEER. This CDR3 comprises 14 residues. The V and J ends lost 0 bases and 5 bases, in that order; junction bases with no gene match: 0. This CDR3 reads CASSQDRGNEKLFF. The DNA for the CDR3 is TGCGCCAGCAGCCAAGACAGGGGGAATGAAAAACTGTTTTTT.

V usage is TRBV30 and J usage is TRBJ2-3; no firm D call. This CDR3 comprises 13 residues. Deletions cut 3 bases from V and 5 bases from J, with 12 bases between. CDR1 GTSNPN and CDR2 SVGIG come from the germline V gene (reference sequence). The CDR3 region is CAWSPGWRDTQYF. The CDR3 coding sequence is TGTGCCTGGAGCCCCGGGTGGAGAGATACGCAGTATTTT.

This sequence joins TRBV19 and TRBJ2-1; TRBD1 matches 7 bases. Losses at the gene ends were 4 bases for V and 2 bases for J; bases not matched to a gene: 2. This CDR3 is 14 amino acids long. CDR1 and CDR2 from the germline V gene are LNHDA and SQIVND (reference sequence). The CDR3 DNA reads as TGTGCCAGTAGTACTGGGACAGCCTACAATGAGCAGTTCTTC. Translating gives CASSTGTAYNEQFF.

CDR3 sequence reads: CASIEGYRNTIYF. The CDR3 DNA reads as TGTGCCAGCATAGAGGGCTACAGGAACACCATATATTTT. The chain recombines TRBV28 with TRBJ1-3; D might be TRBD1 (5 bases). This CDR3 is built from 13 residues. Germline lookup yields CDR1 MDHEN and CDR2 SYDVKM. Trimming removed 7 bases at V and 7 bases at J, with 14 bases between.

The rearrangement links TRBV10-1 to TRBJ2-5; D is uncertain. Germline V gene sequence: CDR1 WNHNN, CDR2 SYGVQD (reference sequence). The CDR3 is 12 residues long. The germline V and J ends were trimmed by 6 bases and 7 bases, with 12 bases remaining between them. CDR3 DNA sequence: TGCGCCAGCAGCGACGGACCCAGGACCCAGTACTTC. Translating it yields CASSDGPRTQYF.